The 16 T cell receptor beta chains below all came from one sample that was sequenced in a study of T cell responses to AZD1222 COVID-19 vaccine. The assay was immunoSEQ multiplex PCR, and TCRdb's table has in-frame clones only and misses some. The repertoire includes about 94,000 clones, 88% of them detected once, and around an eighth sits in the top ten. The sample in question was peripheral blood, obtained 28 days after the second AZD1222 dose. Receptor source: an adult who received the AZD1222 COVID-19 vaccine.

This clone was found once. This chain connects TRBV21-1 to TRBJ2-1; the table calls TRBD2, which could not be checked here. TRBV21-1 is a pseudogene. This CDR3 has 15 amino acids. CDR3 in DNA: TGTGCCAGCAGGGTCGGGAGGACCCAAGGAAATGAGCAGTTCTTC. It encodes CASRVGRTQGNEQFF.

The V and J genes are TRBV29-1 and TRBJ1-2; D unresolved. Germline lookup yields CDR1 SQVTM and CDR2 ANQGSEA. Trimming cost V 2 bases and J 6 bases, with 16 bases left between them. The length of the CDR3 is 14 residues. CDR3 bases: TGCAGCGTTGAATCCGCAGGTAGAAGGGATGGCTACACCTTC. Its translation: CSVESAGRRDGYTF.

The chain has TRBV6-6 and TRBJ1-1; the D is unclear. The CDR3 spans 12 residues. Trimming left V 8 bases short and J 3 bases short, with 10 bases between. Germline V lookup: CDR1 MNHNY, CDR2 SVGAGI (reference sequence). The DNA of the CDR3 is TGTGCCAGCCGCGCTTTGGACACTGAAGCTTTCTTT. It is translated as CASRALDTEAFF.

This rearrangement joins TRBV3-1 (or the pseudogene TRBV3-2) to TRBJ1-2; D is undetermined. The CDR3 is made up of 16 amino acids. CDR1 LGHDT and CDR2 YNNKEL come from the germline V gene (reference sequence). V shed 4 bases and J shed 3 bases, with 18 bases lying between them. The CDR3 sequence: CASSPEAFRVYYGYTF. As DNA, the CDR3 is TGTGCCAGCAGCCCTGAAGCGTTTAGAGTTTACTATGGCTACACCTTC.

J is TRBJ1-5 and V is TRBV5-1; 9 bases agree with TRBD1. The CDR3 covers 17 residues. The junction had 8 bases not matched to a gene; V was cut back by 0 bases and J by 4 bases. Per the germline V gene, CDR1 is SGHRS and CDR2 is YFSETQ. In DNA form, the CDR3 reads TGCGCCAGCAGCTTGGGGGGGACAGGGTTCGGAAATCAGCCCCAGCATTTT. It translates to CASSLGGTGFGNQPQHF.

The rearrangement uses TRBV10-3 and TRBJ1-6, with D possibly TRBD1 on 6 matching bases. This CDR3 comprises 14 residues. Germline values: CDR1 ENHRY, CDR2 SYGVKD. V was cut by 2 bases and J by 8 bases, with 10 bases left in between. The CDR3 spells CAISEGKGDSPLHF. The CDR3 nucleotides are TGTGCCATCAGTGAGGGGAAGGGGGATTCACCCCTCCACTTT.

The chain employs TRBV7-8 and TRBJ2-2, with 8 bases identical to TRBD2. The ends lost 4 bases at V and 5 bases at J; junction bases unmatched: 12. The CDR3 totals 17 residues. Per germline, CDR1 SGHVS and CDR2 FQNEAQ. CDR3 in amino acids: CASSSRDRAGATGELFF. CDR3 nucleotide sequence: TGTGCCAGCAGCTCCCGGGATAGAGCGGGAGCAACCGGGGAGCTGTTTTTT.

The chain links TRBV24-1 to TRBJ1-5; D is unclear. Germline V gene sequence: CDR1 KGHDR, CDR2 SFDVKD. This CDR3 contains 16 residues. V lost 4 bases to trimming and J lost 0 bases, with 12 bases between them. The CDR3 region is CATSDPRDPSNQPQHF. In DNA, the CDR3 is TGTGCCACCAGTGACCCGAGGGATCCTAGCAATCAGCCCCAGCATTTT.

The chain recombines TRBV5-6 with TRBJ1-1; 8 bases agree with TRBD1. CDR3 length equals 13 residues. Germline-derived CDR1 and CDR2 are SGHDT and YYEEEE. Trimming cost V 0 bases and J 11 bases; bases outside gene matches: 6. CDR3 nucleotides: TGTGCCAGCAGCTTGGGGCAGGGGGCCAGTGCTTTCTTT. This encodes CASSLGQGASAFF.

The chain carries TRBV5-4 and TRBJ2-7, with 9 positions matching TRBD2. V was pared by 4 bases and J by 6 bases, with 8 bases of the junction left unmatched. CDR1 and CDR2 (germline): SGHNT, YYREEE (reference sequence). CDR3 length equals 14 residues. The CDR3 region is CASSPRTSVVEQYF. The CDR3 bases are TGTGCCAGCAGCCCCCGGACTAGCGTGGTCGAGCAGTACTTC.

This rearrangement joins TRBV19 to TRBJ1-2; D not certain. Germline values: CDR1 LNHDA, CDR2 SQIVND (reference sequence). The CDR3 extends over 12 amino acids. Between the trimmed V and J ends, which lost 5 bases and 12 bases, there was a span of 16 bases. CDR3 amino acids: CASSPRGGPNTF. The DNA for the CDR3 is TGTGCCAGTAGTCCCCGGGGAGGCCCCAACACCTTC.

V and J are TRBV7-3 and TRBJ1-1; the D gene is possibly TRBD1 (6 bases). The CDR3 is made up of 14 amino acids. Trimming took off 1 base at V and 7 bases at J, with 13 bases between the two ends. From germline, CDR1 is SGHTA and CDR2 FQGTGA. The chain's CDR3 is CASSLRQGPSEAFF. In nucleotides, the CDR3 is TGTGCCAGCAGCTTAAGGCAGGGGCCTAGTGAAGCTTTCTTT.

The chain has TRBV7-9 and TRBJ1-2; D is ambiguous. Trimming took off 5 bases at V and 4 bases at J, with 11 bases between the two ends. The CDR3 totals 13 residues. The germline V gene encodes CDR1 SEHNR and CDR2 FQNEAQ (reference sequence). In DNA form, the CDR3 reads TGTGCCAGCAGCGCCAGTGATTCCTATGGCTACACCTTC. As protein: CASSASDSYGYTF.

This clone has a single count. The gene calls are TRBV9 and TRBJ2-5; 16 positions agree with TRBD2. J gave up 5 bases and V 4 bases, and 8 bases lay outside the gene matches. CDR3 length: 17 amino acids. Germline V lookup: CDR1 SGDLS, CDR2 YYNGEE. The CDR3 sequence: CASSPGLAGGLVETQYF. The CDR3 bases are TGTGCCAGCAGCCCGGGACTAGCGGGGGGGCTTGTGGAGACCCAGTACTTC.

The V and J genes are TRBV5-1 and TRBJ2-2; weak D call: TRBD2 (7 bases). Trimming stripped 4 bases from V and 0 bases from J, with 16 bases between. The CDR3 is made up of 17 amino acids. Germline-derived CDR1 and CDR2 are SGHRS and YFSETQ. CDR3 loop: CASSLGGPKSNTGELFF. The CDR3 DNA reads as TGCGCCAGCAGCCTGGGGGGGCCGAAATCGAACACCGGGGAGCTGTTTTTT.

CDR3 sequence reads: CASSSGQGARDTEAFF. The CDR3 coding sequence is TGCGCCAGCAGCTCGGGACAGGGGGCGCGGGACACTGAAGCTTTCTTT. The chain joins TRBV5-1 to TRBJ1-1; 12 nucleotides agree with TRBD1. The junction had 6 bases not matched to a gene; V was cut back by 3 bases and J by 3 bases. The CDR3 runs to 16 residues. Germline CDR1 and CDR2: SGHRS and YFSETQ.